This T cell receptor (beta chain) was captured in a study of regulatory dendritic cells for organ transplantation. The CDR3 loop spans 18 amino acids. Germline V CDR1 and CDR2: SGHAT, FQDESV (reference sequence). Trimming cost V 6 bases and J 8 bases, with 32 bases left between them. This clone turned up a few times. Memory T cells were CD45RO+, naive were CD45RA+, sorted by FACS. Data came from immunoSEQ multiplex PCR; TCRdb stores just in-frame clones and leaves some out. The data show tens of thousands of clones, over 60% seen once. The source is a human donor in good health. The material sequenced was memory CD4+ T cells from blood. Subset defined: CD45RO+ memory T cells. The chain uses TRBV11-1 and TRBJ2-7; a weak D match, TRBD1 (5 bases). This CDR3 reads CASRRTRRSAGRPPQQYF. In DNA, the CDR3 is TGTGCCAGCAGACGAACCCGACGCAGTGCAGGGCGCCCACCGCAGCAGTACTTC.